This is a list of T cell receptor beta chains from one sample in a study of CD8+CD57+ T cells in acquired aplastic anemia. Using its own MiXCR run on the reads, TCRdb lists one record per CDR3 protein. This sample has fewer than 250,000 distinct CDR3 sequences, with around 45% found just once. Sequenced material: sorted CD4+, CD8+, or CD8+CD57+ T cells (not recorded which) from PBMCs. The receptors originated from a human donor with aplastic anemia. CDR3s include the opening cysteine and the closing phenylalanine or tryptophan. Fields, in order: J gene, clone size, D gene, V gene, CDR3 length, CDR3 protein, CDR3 DNA. D genes are given only for firm matches. Size tells how often a clone was seen (once, few, many) or the class of an expanded clone, and some rows leave it out.

>TRBJ2-7|many|-|TRBV6-5|16
CASSSSGTELPYEQYF
TGTGCCAGCAGTTCCTCCGGGACCGAGTTACCCTACGAGCAGTACTTC
>TRBJ1-1|-|TRBD1|TRBV28|17
CASSSPIGQGRNTEAFF
TGTGCCAGCAGCTCCCCTATTGGACAGGGTCGTAACACTGAAGCTTTCTTT
>TRBJ2-1|many|-|TRBV7-9|12
CASSPSNNEQFF
TGTGCCAGCAGCCCCAGTAACAATGAGCAGTTCTTC
>TRBJ1-6|-|TRBD1|TRBV10-2|16
CASSGIRDRGDSPLHF
TGCGCTAGCAGTGGGATCCGGGACAGGGGCGATTCACCCCTCCACTTT
>TRBJ2-3|few|TRBD2|TRBV4-2|16
CASSFLAGGITDTQYF
TGTGCCAGCAGTTTCCTAGCGGGAGGGATCACAGATACGCAGTATTTT
>TRBJ2-3|-|-|TRBV19|15
CASSIASPGMDTQYF
TGTGCCAGTAGTATAGCGTCGCCCGGGATGGATACGCAGTATTTT
>TRBJ2-1|-|TRBD2|TRBV20-1|19
CSVRPGTSGRVYTYNEQFF
TGCAGTGTCCGACCCGGGACTAGCGGGAGGGTTTATACCTACAATGAGCAGTTCTTC
>TRBJ1-2|many|-|TRBV9|15
CASSPGQGRHYGYTF
TGTGCCAGCAGCCCCGGGCAGGGTCGGCACTATGGCTACACCTTC
>TRBJ2-1|-|-|TRBV20-1|12
CSESTGINEQFF
TGCAGTGAGTCTACCGGGATCAATGAGCAGTTCTTC
>TRBJ2-1|many|TRBD2|TRBV29-1|14
CSETTLTSGYLQFF
TGCAGCGAGACAACCTTGACTAGCGGCTATCTGCAGTTCTTC
>TRBJ2-7|-|-|TRBV5-5|14
CASSLDPGDYEQYF
TGTGCCAGCAGCTTGGACCCGGGGGACTACGAGCAGTACTTC
>TRBJ1-5|-|-|TRBV19|15
CASRTQDRSNQPQHF
TGTGCCAGTAGGACCCAGGATCGCAGCAATCAGCCCCAGCATTTT
>TRBJ2-1|-|-|TRBV7-2|11
CASSFFYEQFF
TGTGCCAGCAGCTTTTTCTATGAGCAGTTCTTC
>TRBJ2-7|many|-|TRBV7-9|15
CASSLVETGLYEQYF
TGTGCCAGCAGCTTAGTAGAGACAGGCCTCTACGAGCAGTACTTC
>TRBJ2-5|-|-|TRBV9|14
CASSVSGGRETQYF
TGTGCCAGCAGCGTATCCGGGGGCCGTGAGACCCAGTACTTC
>TRBJ1-1|few|-|TRBV9|13
CASSGGGYTEAFF
TGTGCCAGCAGCGGCGGGGGCTACACTGAAGCTTTCTTT
>TRBJ1-1|once|TRBD1|TRBV6-1|15
CAAARGQETILEAFF
TGTGCCGCTGCTAGGGGACAGGAAACAATTCTTGAAGCTTTCTTT
>TRBJ2-1|-|TRBD2|TRBV7-9|15
CASRVSGAVYNGQSF
TGTGCCAGCAGGGTTAGCGGGGCAGTCTACAATGGGCAGTCCTTC
>TRBJ2-7|few|TRBD2|TRBV5-1|17
CASSFGLAGQSSYEQYF
TGTGCCAGCAGTTTTGGACTAGCGGGTCAAAGCTCCTACGAGCAGTACTTC
>TRBJ1-2|-|TRBD1|TRBV7-9|15
CASRADRGARYGYTF
TGTGCCAGCAGAGCGGACAGGGGGGCTCGGTATGGCTACACCTTC
>TRBJ2-3|many|-|TRBV7-9|11
CASSLDYTQYF
TGTGCCAGCAGCTTAGACTATACGCAGTATTTT
>TRBJ2-3|-|-|TRBV6-2/TRBV6-3|14
CASSYLLITDTQYF
TGTGCCAGCAGTTACCTACTTATCACAGATACGCAGTATTTT
>TRBJ1-4|-|TRBD1|TRBV15|16
CATSTAQGATNEKLFF
TGTGCCACCAGTACGGCCCAGGGGGCAACTAATGAAAAACTGTTTTTT
>TRBJ1-1|few|-|TRBV3-1|14
CASSQAGDGTEAFF
TGTGCCAGCAGCCAAGCAGGAGATGGCACTGAAGCTTTCTTT
>TRBJ2-1|-|-|TRBV27|11
CASRSGNEQFF
TGTGCCAGCAGATCGGGGAATGAGCAGTTCTTC
>TRBJ2-4|-|-|TRBV4-1|13
CASSQDSDIIQYF
TGCGCCAGCAGCCAAGACAGTGATATCATTCAGTACTTC
>TRBJ1-1|-|-|TRBV10-3|15
CAISLTRNLPHEAFF
TGTGCCATCAGTTTAACCCGGAATTTACCCCATGAAGCTTTCTTT
>TRBJ2-1|-|-|TRBV12-3/TRBV12-4|17
CTSGRDGAGRGLNEQFF
TGTACCAGCGGTCGTGATGGGGCGGGACGGGGTTTGAATGAGCAGTTCTTC
>TRBJ2-3|many|-|TRBV7-9|15
CASSRQEKSTDTQYF
TGTGCCAGCAGCCGGCAGGAAAAAAGCACAGATACGCAGTATTTT
>TRBJ1-4|-|TRBD1|TRBV7-9|14
CASSSDRVYEKLFF
TGTGCCAGCAGCTCCGACAGGGTTTATGAAAAACTGTTTTTT
>TRBJ1-1|-|TRBD1|TRBV6-5|16
CASSMDPGQQNTEAFF
TGTGCCAGCAGCATGGACCCGGGACAGCAGAACACTGAAGCTTTCTTT
>TRBJ2-1|few|-|TRBV20-1|14
CSAKEEDFYNEQSF
TGCAGTGCTAAAGAGGAGGACTTCTACAATGAGCAGTCCTTC
>TRBJ1-1|-|-|TRBV24-1|16
CATSDFGAGMNTEAFF
TGTGCCACCAGTGATTTTGGGGCAGGTATGAACACTGAAGCTTTCTTT
>TRBJ2-7|-|TRBD1|TRBV25-1|15
CASSLRQGRTYEQYF
TGTGCCAGCAGCCTGAGACAGGGTAGGACCTACGAGCAGTACTTC
>TRBJ2-7|many|-|TRBV20-1|13
CSAHSGSSYEQYF
TGCAGTGCACACTCTGGGAGCTCCTACGAGCAGTACTTC
>TRBJ2-2|-|TRBD1|TRBV15|17
CATSRDSLQGYAGELFF
TGTGCCACCAGCAGAGATTCCCTACAGGGGTATGCCGGGGAGCTGTTTTTT
>TRBJ1-4|-|TRBD1|TRBV7-9|17
CASSSGPGQGESEKLFF
TGTGCCAGCAGCTCGGGGCCCGGACAGGGGGAGTCTGAAAAACTGTTTTTT